The 22 T cell receptor beta chains below were found in one sample sequenced in a study of blood T cells in healthy people across ages. Then a second PCR, running roughly 7 to 11 cycles, was carried out with a sample-barcoded 5' primer and a J-beta primer mix. MiXCR, run by TCRdb on the 5' RACE reads, gives a single entry per CDR3 protein. This sample has fewer than 1,000,000 distinct CDR3 sequences, with around 50% found just once. The sequenced sample consisted of blood. These receptors all come from a man at least 80 years old in good health.

This clonotype has more than one count but fewer than ten. The chain carries TRBV15 and TRBJ2-1, with D maybe TRBD2 (6 bases). The CDR3 is 15 residues long. The ends were cut back, 6 bases at V and 7 bases at J, with 19 bases in the middle. From germline, CDR1 is LNHNV and CDR2 YYDKDF (reference sequence). The CDR3 DNA reads TGTGCCACCAGAACGCCGGGACTCGCTAAGAATGAGCAGTTCTTC. Translating it yields CATRTPGLAKNEQFF.

This clonotype showed up just a few times. The CDR3 nucleotides read TGTGCCAGCAGCCCCAACCCCACTTCGCAGCAGTTCTTC. This gives the protein CASSPNPTSQQFF. The chain has TRBV11-3 and TRBJ2-1; D is unclear. Germline CDR1 is SGHNT and CDR2 is YENEEA. The CDR3 covers 13 residues. V gave up 5 bases and J gave up 11 bases, with 16 bases separating them. The full variable domain, rest sourced from reference TRBV11-3 and TRBJ2-1, is EAGVVQSPRYKIIEKKQPVAFWCNPISGHNTLYWYLQNLGQGPELLIRYENEEAVDDSQLPKDRFSAERLKGVDSTLKIQPAELGDSAVYLCASSPNPTSQQFFGPGTRLTVL.

The rearrangement uses TRBV3-1 and TRBJ2-7; D unresolved. The CDR3 runs 14 residues. V was cut by 0 bases and J by 5 bases, with 11 bases left in between. Germline V CDR1 and CDR2: LGHDT, YNNKEL (reference sequence). The CDR3 DNA reads as TGTGCCAGCAGCCAAGATCGGCTTCTCGACGAGCAGTACTTC. Translating gives CASSQDRLLDEQYF.

This clonotype was found many times. This chain links TRBV20-1 with TRBJ2-7; 8 positions match TRBD1. V was clipped by 2 bases and J by 4 bases; unmatched bases: 4. Germline lookup yields CDR1 DFQATT and CDR2 SNEGSKA (reference sequence). CDR3 length: 13 amino acids. CDR3 region: CSARRQGAYEQYF. The DNA for the CDR3 is TGCAGTGCTAGAAGGCAGGGGGCTTACGAGCAGTACTTC.

The V and J genes are TRBV28 and TRBJ2-1, with 10 nucleotides matching TRBD2. The CDR3 has 16 residues. Unmatched junction bases numbered 10, after V lost 5 bases and J lost 6 bases. Germline CDR1 reads MDHEN; CDR2 reads SYDVKM. CDR3: CASSPETSGNSNEQFF. CDR3 nucleotides: TGTGCCAGCAGTCCTGAAACTAGCGGGAATTCCAATGAGCAGTTCTTC.

This chain joins TRBV6-5 and TRBJ1-5; a possible D gene is TRBD1 (5 bases). V was cut by 5 bases and J by 7 bases, with 21 bases left in between. CDR1 and CDR2 from the germline V gene are MNHEY and SVGAGI. The CDR3 spans 16 residues. The CDR3 DNA follows: TGTGCCAGCAGTCCCGAGATAACAGGACGGGGGCAGCCCCAGCATTTT. It translates to CASSPEITGRGQPQHF.

The chain links TRBV7-2 to TRBJ2-7; D is undetermined. Gene TRBJ2-5 matches the end of the DNA better, so the J call may be wrong. The CDR3 runs 14 residues. The V gene's germline CDR1 is SGHTA and CDR2 FQGNSA. The CDR3 protein is CASSPPWSRETQYF. The CDR3 nucleotides are TGTGCCAGCAGCCCCCCCTGGTCTCGGGAGACCCAGTACTTC.

The sample holds a few counts of this clonotype. The chain couples TRBV11-1 to TRBJ1-1; 9 positions agree with TRBD1. J lost 3 bases, V lost 4 bases, and 3 bases had no gene match. This CDR3 spans 14 amino acids. From germline, CDR1 is SGHAT and CDR2 FQDESV (reference sequence). In DNA, the CDR3 is TGTGCCAGCAGCTCCTACAGGGGGCACACTGAAGCTTTCTTT. Protein product: CASSSYRGHTEAFF.

V gene TRBV10-2 combines with J gene TRBJ2-3; D may correspond to TRBD1 or TRBD2 (5 bases each). Trimming stripped 7 bases from V and 4 bases from J, with 15 bases between. The CDR3 length is 14 residues. The germline gives CDR1 WSHSY, CDR2 SAAADI. The chain's CDR3 is CASTEGRLADTQYF. CDR3 DNA sequence: TGCGCCAGCACCGAGGGACGGTTGGCAGATACGCAGTATTTT.

This clonotype was counted only a few times. The V gene is TRBV3-1, the J gene TRBJ2-1, with D possibly being TRBD1 (6 bases). Germline loops: CDR1 LGHDT, CDR2 YNNKEL (reference sequence). The CDR3 spans 14 residues. V lost 1 base and J lost 8, with 12 bases in between. The CDR3 bases are TGTGCCAGCAGCCAAGGCTTTTCAGGGGATGAGCAGTTCTTC. This encodes CASSQGFSGDEQFF.

This chain links TRBV12-3 or TRBV12-4 with TRBJ2-1, with D tentatively TRBD1 (5 bases). Trimming removed 3 bases at V and 13 bases at J, with 16 bases between. The CDR3 loop spans 13 amino acids. CDR3 sequence (DNA): TGTGCCAGCAGTTTCCAGGGTCCAGAGACCCAGTTCTTC. It yields the protein CASSFQGPETQFF.

The chain has TRBV15 and TRBJ2-7; D is undetermined. Per germline, CDR1 LNHNV and CDR2 YYDKDF (reference sequence). V was cut by 0 bases and J by 1 base, with 7 bases left in between. This CDR3 region has 14 residues. The CDR3 DNA reads TGTGCCACCAGCAGAGATCGACCATCCTACGAGCAGTACTTC. Translated: CATSRDRPSYEQYF.

At least ten counts were recorded for this clonotype. This sequence joins TRBV5-1 and TRBJ2-1; possibly TRBD2 for D (6 bases). The CDR3 spans 14 residues. Per germline, CDR1 SGHRS and CDR2 YFSETQ. Trimming left V 3 bases short and J 9 bases short, with 16 bases between. CDR3 loop: CASSYGSRGSEQFF. As DNA, the CDR3 is TGCGCCAGCAGCTACGGGAGTAGGGGCAGTGAGCAGTTCTTC.

V is TRBV7-8 and J is TRBJ2-7, with 8 positions matching TRBD2. The ends lost 7 bases at V and 4 bases at J; junction bases unmatched: 12. The length of the CDR3 is 15 residues. CDR1 SGHVS and CDR2 FQNEAQ come from the germline V gene. The CDR3 here is CASNAGAGGLYEQYF. In DNA form, the CDR3 reads TGTGCCAGCAACGCTGGTGCGGGAGGATTATACGAGCAGTACTTC.

The chain recombines TRBV7-9 with TRBJ2-1, with 10 bases fitting TRBD2. Germline V gene data show CDR1 as SEHNR and CDR2 as FQNEAQ (reference sequence). After removal of 0 bases from V and 5 bases from J, the junction contained 1 base not matched to a gene. The CDR3 is 15 residues long. The CDR3 loop is CASSLASGRHNEQFF. The CDR3, as DNA: TGTGCCAGCAGCTTAGCTAGCGGGAGGCACAATGAGCAGTTCTTC.

The V call is TRBV29-1, the J call TRBJ2-7; 7 bases align to TRBD2. The V and J ends lost 6 bases and 0 bases, in that order; junction bases with no gene match: 11. CDR1 SQVTM and CDR2 ANQGSEA come from the germline V gene. The CDR3 spans 15 residues. CDR3 amino acids: CSVGGLGVGSYEQYF. The CDR3 DNA sequence: TGCAGCGTGGGGGGGTTGGGAGTAGGCTCCTACGAGCAGTACTTC.

The rearrangement joins TRBV7-2 to TRBJ2-5; no clear D. Germline CDR1 SGHTA, CDR2 FQGNSA. Trimming took 5 bases from V and 1 from J, leaving 8 bases between them. The CDR3 covers 13 residues. CDR3 region: CASSVRIQETQYF. As DNA, the CDR3 is TGTGCCAGCAGCGTCCGGATCCAAGAGACCCAGTACTTC.

CDR3 DNA: TGCAGTGCTGGGCGGCGGAGGGGGTCTTCCTACAATGAGCAGTTCTTC. Translated: CSAGRRRGSSYNEQFF. The rearrangement uses TRBV20-1 and TRBJ2-1; D is possibly TRBD1 or TRBD2 (6 bases each). Trimming took off 5 bases at V and 1 base at J, with 18 bases between the two ends. The germline CDR1 and CDR2 sequences are DFQATT and SNEGSKA (reference sequence). There are 16 residues in the CDR3.

This clonotype was seen a handful of times. The chain combines TRBV4-2 with TRBJ2-4; the match to TRBD1 covers 9 bases. The J call may not be correct, given that the DNA end is closer to TRBJ2-7. The CDR3 loop spans 17 amino acids. Germline-derived CDR1 and CDR2 are LGHNA and YNFKEQ. In nucleotides, the CDR3 is TGTGCCAGCAGCCAAGGAGCGGGACAGGGAATCTCCTACGAGCAGTACTTC. Encoded protein: CASSQGAGQGISYEQYF.

The V and J genes are TRBV11-2 and TRBJ2-7, with 7 bases identical to TRBD2. This CDR3 comprises 17 residues. CDR1 SGHAT and CDR2 FQNNGV come from the germline V gene. V gave up 5 bases and J gave up 1 base; unmatched junction bases: 14. The CDR3 coding sequence is TGTGCCAGCAGCCGTACGGTGGTTCTAGCGGCTTCCTACGAGCAGTACTTC. Residues: CASSRTVVLAASYEQYF.

J is TRBJ2-7 and V is TRBV20-1, with 7 positions matching TRBD2. With 6 bases clipped from V and 3 bases from J, the junction kept 14 bases outside the gene matches. The CDR3 sequence is 15 residues long. Germline V gene lookup returns CDR1 DFQATT and CDR2 SNEGSKA (reference sequence). The CDR3 DNA reads TGCAGTGCCGCCCCACTGCGGGAGCGATTCTACGAGCAGTACTTC. Translated: CSAAPLRERFYEQYF.

The chain uses TRBV30 and TRBJ2-1, with 7 bases matching TRBD2. This CDR3 is built from 13 residues. The germline V gene has CDR1 GTSNPN and CDR2 SVGIG (reference sequence). V lost 5 bases to trimming and J lost 7 bases; unmatched junction nucleotides: 8. CDR3 region: CAWGRGPTNEQFF. CDR3 DNA: TGTGCCTGGGGGAGGGGCCCCACAAATGAGCAGTTCTTC.